Included here is one T cell receptor (beta chain) sequence, with context. Per the study methods: Estimated nucleated cell counts came from reference gene primer amplification. The table came from immunoSEQ multiplex PCR; TCRdb's copy has only in-frame clones and leaves some out. The DNA was the basis for D and trimming; V, J and clone size are from that table. In the table there are 72,000 or so clones, approximately 92% of which are singletons. This sample is drawn from a study of blood T cell repertoires in COVID-19. Study details: Sites across the United States, Italy and Spain contributed samples from acute and convalescent COVID-19. The cDNA or gDNA used as material had been derived from T cells, B-cell-depleted T cells, or PBMCs.

The V end lost 6 bases, the J end lost 4 bases, and 16 bases lay between the germline ends. The CDR3 extends over 15 amino acids. Germline loops: CDR1 LGHDT, CDR2 YNNKEL (reference sequence). The rearrangement joins TRBV3-1 (or the pseudogene TRBV3-2) to TRBJ2-1; possibly TRBD2 for D (5 bases). Sequencing input: peripheral blood. This receptor was obtained from a woman older than 75 with acute or convalescent COVID-19. CDR3 nucleotide sequence: TGTGCCAGCAGGTCTGACGGGATTACTTACAATGAGCAGTTCTTC. Translated, it gives CASRSDGITYNEQFF.